This T cell receptor (beta chain) was recovered during a study of T cell repertoires in ileal Crohn's disease. Study-level information: Surgery for a complication: stricturing in around 60%, penetrating in around 39%. M0 samples are biopsies from inflamed ileum in the resection specimen.

The sample's time point: inflamed ileum from the surgical specimen. This clone was observed once. As yet, its antigen is unknown. Trimming stripped 0 bases from V and 3 bases from J, with 6 bases between. CDR1 and CDR2 (germline): SEHNR, FQNEAQ (reference sequence). The CDR3 covers 13 residues. Assay: immunoSEQ multiplex PCR; the TCRdb copy retains only in-frame clones and omits some. This table has over 2,000 clones, roughly 93% appearing once. The study's findings and limits: Compared with CD4 T cells, sorted CD8 cells carried more expanded clones. Clonality above 26.8% at surgery always came with endoscopic recurrence.

The V and J genes are TRBV7-9 and TRBJ2-7; D remains ambiguous. Specimen: ileal tissue. This clonotype was obtained from an adult with Crohn's disease. CDR3 protein: CASSLANLYEQYF. Here the CDR3 DNA reads TGTGCCAGCAGCTTAGCGAATCTCTACGAGCAGTACTTC.